Listed below are T cell receptor beta chains from one sample, sequenced in a study of blood T cells in healthy people across ages. MiXCR was run by TCRdb on the 5' RACE reads, yielding one entry per CDR3 protein. The sample contains nearly 800,000 distinct CDR3 sequences, 56% of which appear only once. Sequencing input: blood. These receptors all stem from a man aged 35-49 years in good health. Each CDR3 is given with its conserved first and last residue.

cdr3_aa | j_call | v_call
CASSLKGGEQYF | NA | TRBV28
CVSRQWEGDYGYTF | TRBJ1-2 | TRBV6-5
CSASSLAGIADTQYF | TRBJ2-3 | TRBV20-1
CATRKPGAYEQYF | TRBJ2-7 | TRBV6-5
CSARRTRVQFF | TRBJ2-1 | TRBV20-1
CASSKYLTGAYEQYF | TRBJ2-7 | TRBV28
CASSGPGQSLHSYEQYF | TRBJ2-7 | TRBV25-1
CASSLPGLEETQYF | TRBJ2-5 | TRBV28
CASSHRVADTGELFF | TRBJ2-2 | TRBV4-2
CASSAQDDRYNEQFF | TRBJ2-1 | TRBV7-2
CASSKARGQGGLTDTQYF | TRBJ2-3 | TRBV21-1
CASSFTGGKQFF | TRBJ2-1 | TRBV12-3/TRBV12-4
CASSFGFRRGRNTEAFF | TRBJ1-1 | TRBV28
CASSFTGAASEQYF | TRBJ2-7 | TRBV5-5
CATSVDLDPQETQYF | TRBJ2-5 | TRBV24-1
CASSQEPASGTDLLLEQYF | TRBJ2-7 | TRBV14
CASSLAGTVFSYEQYF | TRBJ2-7 | TRBV7-2
CASLKGVNEQYF | TRBJ2-7 | TRBV28
CSVEARGPGKNIQYF | TRBJ2-4 | TRBV29-1
CASSPLPGATNEKLFF | TRBJ1-4 | TRBV18
CASSWDTTNEQFF | NA | TRBV7-2
CSARDQGQGAETQYF | TRBJ2-5 | TRBV20-1
CATSRGLGPDTQYF | TRBJ2-3 | TRBV15
CSARSGNTIYF | TRBJ1-3 | TRBV20-1
CASSLGAFGQGGDYTF | TRBJ1-2 | TRBV13
CASSYSNKGPDTQYF | TRBJ2-3 | TRBV6-5
CASSIDTLAKNIQYF | TRBJ2-4 | TRBV5-1
CASAHMEPSSPLHF | TRBJ1-6 | TRBV5-1
CASSPGRTGEKLFF | TRBJ1-4 | TRBV6-5
CASSIGGSTSYNEQFF | TRBJ2-1 | TRBV28
CAISGSEHYEQYF | TRBJ2-7 | TRBV10-3
CASIRTANTEAFF | TRBJ1-1 | TRBV7-8
CSVDGGPNQPQHF | TRBJ1-5 | TRBV29-1